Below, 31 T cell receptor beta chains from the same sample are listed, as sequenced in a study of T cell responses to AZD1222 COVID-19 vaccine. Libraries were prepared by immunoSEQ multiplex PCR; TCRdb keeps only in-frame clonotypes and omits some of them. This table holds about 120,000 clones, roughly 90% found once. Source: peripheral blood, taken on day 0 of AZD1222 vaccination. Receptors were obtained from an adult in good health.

This CDR3 reads CATSAKKGRGNSGANVLTF. CDR3 bases: TGTGCCACCAGTGCCAAGAAGGGCAGGGGGAACTCTGGGGCCAACGTCCTGACTTTC. The chain recombines TRBV24-1 with TRBJ2-6, with 7 bases identical to TRBD1. Trimming took 5 bases from V and 0 from J; bases not matched to a gene: 12. Per germline, CDR1 KGHDR and CDR2 SFDVKD. The CDR3 is made up of 19 amino acids.

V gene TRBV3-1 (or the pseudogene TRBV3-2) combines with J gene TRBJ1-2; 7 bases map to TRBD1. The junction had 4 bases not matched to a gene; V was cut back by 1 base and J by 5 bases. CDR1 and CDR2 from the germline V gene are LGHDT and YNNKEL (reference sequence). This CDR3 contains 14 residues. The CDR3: CASSQGGQWYGYTF. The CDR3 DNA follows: TGTGCCAGCAGCCAAGGGGGACAGTGGTATGGCTACACCTTC.

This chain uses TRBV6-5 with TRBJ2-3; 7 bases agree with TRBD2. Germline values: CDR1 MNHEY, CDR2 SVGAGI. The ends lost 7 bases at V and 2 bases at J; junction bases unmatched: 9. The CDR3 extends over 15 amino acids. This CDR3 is CASKVAGPNTDTQYF. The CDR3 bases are TGTGCCAGCAAAGTAGCGGGTCCGAACACAGATACGCAGTATTTT.

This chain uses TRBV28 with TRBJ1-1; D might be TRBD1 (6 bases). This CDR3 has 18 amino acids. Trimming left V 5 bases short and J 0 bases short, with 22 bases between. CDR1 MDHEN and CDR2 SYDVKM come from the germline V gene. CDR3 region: CASSIPGHLKPMNTEAFF. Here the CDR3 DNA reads TGTGCCAGCAGTATCCCGGGACACCTAAAGCCCATGAACACTGAAGCTTTCTTT.

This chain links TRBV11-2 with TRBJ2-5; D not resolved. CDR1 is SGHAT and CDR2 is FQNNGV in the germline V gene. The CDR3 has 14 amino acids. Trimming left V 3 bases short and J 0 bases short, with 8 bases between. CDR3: CASSLDVNQETQYF. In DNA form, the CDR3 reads TGTGCCAGCAGCTTGGACGTTAACCAAGAGACCCAGTACTTC. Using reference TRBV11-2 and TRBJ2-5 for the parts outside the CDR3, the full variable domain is EAGVAQSPRYKIIEKRQSVAFWCNPISGHATLYWYQQILGQGPKLLIQFQNNGVVDDSQLPKDRFSAERLKGVDSTLKIQPAKLEDSAVYLCASSLDVNQETQYFGPGTRLLVL.

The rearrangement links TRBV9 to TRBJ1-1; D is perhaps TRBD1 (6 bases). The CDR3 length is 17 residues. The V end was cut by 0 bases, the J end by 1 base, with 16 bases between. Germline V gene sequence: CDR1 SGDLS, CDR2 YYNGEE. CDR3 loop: CASSVDPGATGNTEAFF. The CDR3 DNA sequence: TGTGCCAGCAGCGTAGACCCAGGGGCGACGGGGAACACTGAAGCTTTCTTT.

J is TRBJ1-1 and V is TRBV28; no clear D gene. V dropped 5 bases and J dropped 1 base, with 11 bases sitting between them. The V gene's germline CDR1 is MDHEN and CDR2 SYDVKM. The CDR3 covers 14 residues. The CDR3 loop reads CASSIVSGNTEAFF. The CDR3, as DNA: TGTGCCAGCAGTATTGTCAGCGGGAACACTGAAGCTTTCTTT.

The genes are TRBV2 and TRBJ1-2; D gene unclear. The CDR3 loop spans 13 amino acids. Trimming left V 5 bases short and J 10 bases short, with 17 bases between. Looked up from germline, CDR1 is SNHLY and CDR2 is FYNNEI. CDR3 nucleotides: TGTGCCAGCAGTCTACTATCAGCCGGAGCCTACACCTTC. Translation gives CASSLLSAGAYTF.

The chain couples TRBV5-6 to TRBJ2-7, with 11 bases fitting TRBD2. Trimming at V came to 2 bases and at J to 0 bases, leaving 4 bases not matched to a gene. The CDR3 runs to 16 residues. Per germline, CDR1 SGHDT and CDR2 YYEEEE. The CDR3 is CASSLSSGRASYEQYF. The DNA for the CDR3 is TGTGCCAGCAGCTTAAGTAGCGGGAGGGCCTCCTACGAGCAGTACTTC.

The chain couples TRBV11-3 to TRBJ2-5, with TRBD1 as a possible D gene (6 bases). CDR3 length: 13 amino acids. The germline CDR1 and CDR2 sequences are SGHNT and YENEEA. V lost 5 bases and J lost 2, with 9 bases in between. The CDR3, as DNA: TGTGCCAGCAGCCGGACAGAGCAAGAGACCCAGTACTTC. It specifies CASSRTEQETQYF. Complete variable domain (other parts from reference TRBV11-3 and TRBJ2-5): EAGVVQSPRYKIIEKKQPVAFWCNPISGHNTLYWYLQNLGQGPELLIRYENEEAVDDSQLPKDRFSAERLKGVDSTLKIQPAELGDSAVYLCASSRTEQETQYFGPGTRLLVL.

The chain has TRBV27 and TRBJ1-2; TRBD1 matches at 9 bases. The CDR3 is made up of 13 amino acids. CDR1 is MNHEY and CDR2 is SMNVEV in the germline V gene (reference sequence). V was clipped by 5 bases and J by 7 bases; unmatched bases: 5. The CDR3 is CASSLTGGSGYTF. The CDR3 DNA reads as TGTGCCAGCAGTCTAACAGGGGGCAGTGGCTACACCTTC.

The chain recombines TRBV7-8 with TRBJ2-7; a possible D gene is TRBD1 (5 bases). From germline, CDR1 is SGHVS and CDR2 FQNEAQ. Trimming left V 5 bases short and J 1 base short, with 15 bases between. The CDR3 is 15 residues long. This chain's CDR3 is CASSAHQGPSYEQYF. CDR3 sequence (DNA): TGTGCCAGCAGCGCCCACCAGGGTCCTTCCTACGAGCAGTACTTC.

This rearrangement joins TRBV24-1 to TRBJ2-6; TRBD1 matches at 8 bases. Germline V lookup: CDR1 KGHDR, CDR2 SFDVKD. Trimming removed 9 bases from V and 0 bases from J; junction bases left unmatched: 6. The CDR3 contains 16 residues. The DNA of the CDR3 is TGTGCCACCGGAGGCACAGGGGGCTCTGGGGCCAACGTCCTGACTTTC. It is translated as CATGGTGGSGANVLTF.

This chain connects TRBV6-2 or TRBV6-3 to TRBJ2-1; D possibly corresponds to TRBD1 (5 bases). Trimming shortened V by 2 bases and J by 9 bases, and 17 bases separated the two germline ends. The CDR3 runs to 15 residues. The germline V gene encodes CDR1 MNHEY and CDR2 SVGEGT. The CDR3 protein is CASSYPTTAKPEQFF. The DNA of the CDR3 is TGTGCCAGCAGTTACCCCACGACAGCTAAGCCTGAGCAGTTCTTC.

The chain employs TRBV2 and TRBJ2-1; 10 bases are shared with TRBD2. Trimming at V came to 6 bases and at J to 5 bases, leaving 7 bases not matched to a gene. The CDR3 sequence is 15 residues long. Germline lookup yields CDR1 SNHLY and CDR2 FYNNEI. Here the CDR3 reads CASRGGLAGDNEQFF. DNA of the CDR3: TGTGCCAGCAGGGGGGGTCTAGCGGGAGACAATGAGCAGTTCTTC.

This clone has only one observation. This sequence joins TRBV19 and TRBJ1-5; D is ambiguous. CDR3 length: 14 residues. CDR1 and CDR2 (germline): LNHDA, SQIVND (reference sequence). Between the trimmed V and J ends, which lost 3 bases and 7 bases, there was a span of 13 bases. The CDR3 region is CASSIEGWRQPQHF. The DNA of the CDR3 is TGTGCCAGTAGTATCGAGGGATGGAGGCAGCCCCAGCATTTT.

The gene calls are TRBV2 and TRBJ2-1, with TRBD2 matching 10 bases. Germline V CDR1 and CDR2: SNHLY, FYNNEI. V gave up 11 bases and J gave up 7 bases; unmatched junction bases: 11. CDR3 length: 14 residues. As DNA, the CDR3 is TGTGCCGACAAACTAGCGGGAAACAATAATGAGCAGTTCTTC. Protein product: CADKLAGNNNEQFF.

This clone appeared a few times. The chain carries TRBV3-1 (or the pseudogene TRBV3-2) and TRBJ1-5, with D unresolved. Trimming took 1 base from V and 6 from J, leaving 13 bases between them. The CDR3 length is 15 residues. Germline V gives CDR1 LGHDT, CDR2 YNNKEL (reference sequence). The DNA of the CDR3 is TGTGCCAGCAGCCAAGGATCGGGTGTCGGTCAGCCCCAGCATTTT. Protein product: CASSQGSGVGQPQHF.

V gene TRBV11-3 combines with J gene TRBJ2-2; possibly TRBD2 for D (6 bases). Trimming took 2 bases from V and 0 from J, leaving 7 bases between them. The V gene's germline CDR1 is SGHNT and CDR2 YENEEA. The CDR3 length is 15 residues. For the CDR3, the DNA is TGTGCCAGCAGCTTACGCGGGACGAACACCGGGGAGCTGTTTTTT. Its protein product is CASSLRGTNTGELFF.

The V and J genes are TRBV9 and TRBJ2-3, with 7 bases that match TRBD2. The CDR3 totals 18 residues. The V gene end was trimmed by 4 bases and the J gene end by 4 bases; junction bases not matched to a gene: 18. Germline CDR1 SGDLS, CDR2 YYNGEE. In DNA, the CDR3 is TGTGCCAGCAGCCCCATACAAAGGTCGCGGGAGATCGCAGATACGCAGTATTTT. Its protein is CASSPIQRSREIADTQYF.

DNA of the CDR3: TGTGCCAGCAGCGTAAGGGGGGGAGGAATCCACGAGCAGTACTTC. Translating gives CASSVRGGGIHEQYF. The chain links TRBV9 to TRBJ2-7; possibly TRBD2 for D (7 bases). CDR1 and CDR2 from the germline V gene are SGDLS and YYNGEE. V lost 1 base and J 5 bases, leaving 16 bases between the germline ends. CDR3 length: 15 amino acids.

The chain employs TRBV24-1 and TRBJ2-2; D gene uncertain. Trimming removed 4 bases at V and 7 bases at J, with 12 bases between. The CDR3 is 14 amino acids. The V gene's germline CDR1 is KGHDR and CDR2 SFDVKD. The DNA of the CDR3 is TGTGCCACCAGTGACCCGGGCGGTATCGGGGAGCTGTTTTTT. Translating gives CATSDPGGIGELFF.

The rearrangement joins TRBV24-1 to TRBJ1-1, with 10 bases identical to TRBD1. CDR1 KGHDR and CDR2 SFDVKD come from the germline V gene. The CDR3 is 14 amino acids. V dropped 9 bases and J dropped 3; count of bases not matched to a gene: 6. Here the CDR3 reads CATQGQGKDTEAFF. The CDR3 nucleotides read TGTGCCACCCAGGGACAGGGGAAGGACACTGAAGCTTTCTTT.

The CDR3 protein is CASSEEQVPFSYEQYF. The CDR3 nucleotides are TGTGCCAGCAGTGAAGAACAGGTTCCTTTCTCCTACGAGCAGTACTTC. This chain links TRBV6-1 with TRBJ2-7; a possible D gene is TRBD1 (5 bases). The CDR3 totals 16 residues. V shed 1 base and J shed 0 bases, with 13 bases lying between them. From germline, CDR1 is MNHNS and CDR2 SASEGT.

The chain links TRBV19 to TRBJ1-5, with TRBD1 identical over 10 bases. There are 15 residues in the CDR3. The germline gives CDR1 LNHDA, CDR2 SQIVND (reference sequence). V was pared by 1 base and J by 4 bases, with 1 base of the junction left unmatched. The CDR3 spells CASSIGQGANQPQHF. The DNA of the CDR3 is TGTGCCAGTAGTATAGGACAGGGGGCGAATCAGCCCCAGCATTTT.

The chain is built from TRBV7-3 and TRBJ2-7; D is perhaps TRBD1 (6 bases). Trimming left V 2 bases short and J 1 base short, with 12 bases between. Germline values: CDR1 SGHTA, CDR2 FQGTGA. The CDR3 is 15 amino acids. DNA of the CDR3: TGTGCCAGCAGCTTAGCCCCGACAGGATCCTACGAGCAGTACTTC. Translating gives CASSLAPTGSYEQYF.

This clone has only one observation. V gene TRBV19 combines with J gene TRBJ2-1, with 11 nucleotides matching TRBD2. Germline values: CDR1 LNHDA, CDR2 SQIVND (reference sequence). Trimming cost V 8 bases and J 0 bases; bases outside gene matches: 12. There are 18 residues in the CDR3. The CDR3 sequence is CASASWLAGGSSYNEQFF. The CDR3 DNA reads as TGTGCCAGTGCCTCTTGGCTAGCGGGAGGCAGCTCCTACAATGAGCAGTTCTTC.

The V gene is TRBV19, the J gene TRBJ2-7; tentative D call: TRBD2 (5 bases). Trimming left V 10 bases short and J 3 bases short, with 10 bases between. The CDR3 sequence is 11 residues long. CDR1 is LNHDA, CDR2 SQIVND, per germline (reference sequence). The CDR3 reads CATGYFYEQYF. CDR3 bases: TGTGCCACGGGATACTTCTACGAGCAGTACTTC.

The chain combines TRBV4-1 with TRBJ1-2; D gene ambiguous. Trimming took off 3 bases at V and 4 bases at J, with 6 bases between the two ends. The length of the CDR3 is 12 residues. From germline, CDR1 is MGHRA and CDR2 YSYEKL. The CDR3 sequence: CASSQALYGYTF. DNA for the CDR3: TGCGCCAGCAGCCAGGCCCTCTATGGCTACACCTTC.

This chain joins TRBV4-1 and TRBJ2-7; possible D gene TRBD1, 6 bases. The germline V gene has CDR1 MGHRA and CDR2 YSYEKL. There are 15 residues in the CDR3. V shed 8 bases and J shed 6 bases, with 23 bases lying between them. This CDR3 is CASRGPGQNNGEQYF. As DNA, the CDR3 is TGCGCCAGCCGTGGGCCGGGACAAAATAACGGCGAGCAGTACTTC.

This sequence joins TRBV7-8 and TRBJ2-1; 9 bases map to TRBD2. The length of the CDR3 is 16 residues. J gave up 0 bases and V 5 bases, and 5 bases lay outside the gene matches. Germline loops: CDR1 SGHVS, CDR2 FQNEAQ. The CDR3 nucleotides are TGTGCCAGCAGCGCAGCGGGACTAGCCTCCTACAATGAGCAGTTCTTC. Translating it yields CASSAAGLASYNEQFF.